This entry concerns a single TCR beta chain. At one of its ends the junction is not consistent with the germline gene, which may arise from a read error. Patients selected for sequencing had displayed CD8+CD57+ cell expansion by flow cytometry. Every patient presented with severe acquired aplastic anemia. This sample is drawn from a study of CD8+CD57+ T cells in acquired aplastic anemia. Germline loops: CDR1 SEHNR, CDR2 FQNEAQ (reference sequence). This CDR3 is 12 amino acids long. Genomic DNA acted as the template from which TCR beta VDJ combination and CDR3 sequence profiling were carried out. TCRdb reprocessed the reads via MiXCR and lists one record per CDR3 protein. There are about 250,000 distinct CDR3 sequences in the sample; around 45% occur only once, and 6.5% to 8% lies in the top ten.

The sample taken for sequencing was sorted CD4+, CD8+, or CD8+CD57+ T cells (not recorded which) from PBMCs. The TCR comes from a human donor with aplastic anemia. The V and J genes are TRBV7-9 and TRBJ2-1; D is undetermined. CDR3: CASSLSANELFF. The CDR3 nucleotides read TGTGCCAGCAGCTTATCGGCCAACGAGCTGTTCTTC. The entire variable domain, with the rest obtained from reference TRBV7-9 and TRBJ2-1, is as follows: DTGVSQNPRHKITKRGQNVTFRCDPISEHNRLYWYRQTLGQGPEFLTYFQNEAQLEKSRLLSDRFSAERPKGSFSTLEIQRTEQGDSAMYLCASSLSANELFFGPGTRLTVL.